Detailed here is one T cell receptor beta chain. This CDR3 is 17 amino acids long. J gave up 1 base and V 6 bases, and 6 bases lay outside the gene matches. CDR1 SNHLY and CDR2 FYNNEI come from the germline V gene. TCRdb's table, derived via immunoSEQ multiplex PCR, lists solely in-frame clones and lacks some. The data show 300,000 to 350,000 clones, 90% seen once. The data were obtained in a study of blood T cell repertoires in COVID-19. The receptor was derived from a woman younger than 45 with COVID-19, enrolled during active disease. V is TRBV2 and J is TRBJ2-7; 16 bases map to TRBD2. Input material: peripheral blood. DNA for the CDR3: TGTGCCAGCAGACGAGGGACTAGCGGGAGGGCGTCCTACGAGCAGTACTTC. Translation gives CASRRGTSGRASYEQYF.